Shown below are 16 T cell receptor beta chains from a single sample sequenced in a study of blood T cell repertoires in COVID-19. TCRdb's copy holds only in-frame clones and misses some; the assay was immunoSEQ multiplex PCR. The table lists some 97,000 clones, approximately 91% of them singletons. The sequenced sample consisted of peripheral blood. The receptors stem from a man in his fifties or sixties with active COVID-19.

The J gene is TRBJ2-7, the V gene TRBV5-4; D remains ambiguous. V gave up 4 bases and J gave up 3 bases, with 11 bases separating them. Germline-derived CDR1 and CDR2 are SGHNT and YYREEE (reference sequence). The CDR3 is made up of 13 amino acids. This chain's CDR3 is CASSVHFDYEQYF. CDR3 DNA: TGTGCCAGCAGCGTCCACTTTGACTACGAGCAGTACTTC.

The rearrangement joins TRBV14 to TRBJ1-4; D possibly corresponds to TRBD1 (5 bases). With 4 bases removed from V and 7 bases from J, the gap between germline ends came to 7 bases. Germline V gene data show CDR1 as SGHDN and CDR2 as FVKESK. The CDR3 spans 12 residues. The CDR3 protein is CASSRGGEKLFF. In DNA form, the CDR3 reads TGTGCCAGCAGCCGGGGCGGTGAAAAACTGTTTTTT.

The V gene is TRBV9, the J gene TRBJ1-5, with 11 bases that match TRBD1. J was trimmed by 7 bases and V by 3 bases; bases with no gene match: 3. Germline loops: CDR1 SGDLS, CDR2 YYNGEE. CDR3 length: 14 amino acids. The DNA of the CDR3 is TGTGCCAGCAGCGGGACAGGGGGCGAACAGCCCCAGCATTTT. This gives the protein CASSGTGGEQPQHF.

The chain employs TRBV5-5 and TRBJ1-3; 8 bases map to TRBD1. Germline V lookup: CDR1 SGHKS, CDR2 YYEKEE (reference sequence). V was clipped by 1 base and J by 0 bases; unmatched bases: 9. The CDR3 contains 18 residues. CDR3 sequence (DNA): TGTGCCAGCAGCTTGATCCAGGGGGCCTTTAGCTCTGGAAACACCATATATTTT. Translating it yields CASSLIQGAFSSGNTIYF.

The table lists this clone with a count of one. A junction end diverges from the germline sequence, so it may reflect a read error. The chain employs TRBV16 and TRBJ1-2; 9 bases fit TRBD1. The germline V gene has CDR1 KGHSY and CDR2 FQNENV. The CDR3 runs to 15 residues. The CDR3 region has the DNA TGTGCCAGCAGCGAATCGGGACAGGGAGAACGTGGCTACACCTTC. Translating it yields CASSESGQGERGYTF. Complete variable domain (other parts from reference TRBV16 and TRBJ1-2): GEEVAQTPKHLVRGEGQKAKLYCAPIKGHSYVFWYQQVLKNEFKFLISFQNENVFDETGMPKERFSAKCLPNSPCSLEIQATKLEDSAVYFCASSESGQGERGYTFGSGTRLTVV.

This chain joins TRBV6-5 and TRBJ1-4; D possibly corresponds to TRBD1 (5 bases). CDR1 MNHEY and CDR2 SVGAGI come from the germline V gene. Trimming left V 6 bases short and J 3 bases short, with 11 bases between. This CDR3 contains 14 residues. The chain's CDR3 is CASRPTAANEKLFF. In DNA form, the CDR3 reads TGTGCCAGCAGGCCGACAGCAGCTAATGAAAAACTGTTTTTT.

This chain links TRBV29-1 with TRBJ2-7; 9 bases line up with TRBD2. Germline CDR1 and CDR2: SQVTM and ANQGSEA. CDR3 length equals 14 residues. Losses at the gene ends were 5 bases for V and 7 bases for J; bases not matched to a gene: 12. DNA of the CDR3: TGCAGCGTTCCGAGCGGGAGGCAGACCAAGGAGCAGTACGTC. Translation: CSVPSGRQTKEQYV.

This clone appeared a few times. The rearrangement uses TRBV2 and TRBJ1-5, with TRBD1 identical over 8 bases. Looked up from germline, CDR1 is SNHLY and CDR2 is FYNNEI. Trimming cost V 9 bases and J 2 bases; bases outside gene matches: 3. The CDR3 has 13 residues. For the CDR3, the DNA is TGTGCCAGTCTGGGACAGGGCAATCAGCCCCAGCATTTT. The encoded protein is CASLGQGNQPQHF.

The CDR3 loop reads CASTLMGLNEQFF. The CDR3 DNA is TGTGCCAGCACCCTTATGGGGCTTAATGAGCAGTTCTTC. The chain recombines TRBV12-3 or TRBV12-4 with TRBJ2-1; TRBD1 is a possible D gene (5 bases). The CDR3 spans 13 residues. V lost 7 bases to trimming and J lost 7 bases, with 14 bases between them.

The rearrangement links TRBV6-5 to TRBJ2-2, with D unclear. The CDR3 has 15 residues. Trimming pared 2 bases from V and 5 bases from J, leaving 12 bases between. CDR1 is MNHEY, CDR2 SVGAGI, per germline. The CDR3 region is CASSYEWAETGELFF. The CDR3 nucleotides are TGTGCCAGCAGTTACGAGTGGGCAGAAACCGGGGAGCTGTTTTTT.

The chain has TRBV27 and TRBJ1-2; the D gene is possibly TRBD1 (5 bases). CDR1 is MNHEY and CDR2 is SMNVEV in the germline V gene (reference sequence). V lost 2 bases, J lost 3 bases, and 13 bases lay in between. CDR3 length: 15 amino acids. CDR3 sequence: CASSLQRGEDYGYTF. The CDR3 DNA reads TGTGCCAGCAGTTTACAAAGAGGGGAGGACTATGGCTACACCTTC.

The genes are TRBV6-4 and TRBJ1-5, with D maybe TRBD1 (5 bases). Germline loops: CDR1 MRHNA, CDR2 SNTAGT. The CDR3 has 17 residues. Trimming shortened V by 6 bases and J by 2 bases, and 20 bases separated the two germline ends. The CDR3 DNA is TGTGCCAGCAGGCCGGCCCCCGGGGGGGACTGCAATCAGCCCCAGCATTTT. It translates to CASRPAPGGDCNQPQHF.

The gene calls are TRBV5-8 and TRBJ1-5; D not certain. Germline-derived CDR1 and CDR2 are SGHTS and YDEGEE. Trimming took 0 bases from V and 5 from J, leaving 6 bases between them. The CDR3 length is 13 residues. The CDR3 spells CASSLGRDQPQHF. The DNA of the CDR3 is TGTGCCAGCAGCTTGGGTCGGGATCAGCCCCAGCATTTT.

This chain joins TRBV5-1 and TRBJ1-6; D is undetermined. CDR3 length: 15 amino acids. The germline CDR1 and CDR2 sequences are SGHRS and YFSETQ. V lost 0 bases and J 2 bases, leaving 6 bases between the germline ends. The CDR3 region has the DNA TGCGCCAGCAGCTTGGGGGCCACCTATAATTCACCCCTCCACTTT. Its translation is CASSLGATYNSPLHF.

This chain joins TRBV11-2 and TRBJ1-1; 10 nucleotides agree with TRBD1. V trimming: 6 bases; J trimming: 3 bases; junction bases outside the gene matches: 7. The germline V gene encodes CDR1 SGHAT and CDR2 FQNNGV. The CDR3 covers 15 residues. As DNA, the CDR3 is TGTGCCAGCAGTAAGACAGGGGGCAGAGACACTGAAGCTTTCTTT. Translation: CASSKTGGRDTEAFF.

V and J are TRBV9 and TRBJ2-3, with 9 bases that match TRBD2. Unmatched junction bases numbered 5, after V lost 0 bases and J lost 6 bases. Germline V lookup: CDR1 SGDLS, CDR2 YYNGEE. CDR3 length: 15 residues. This CDR3 reads CASSVGSSGGDTQYF. CDR3 DNA sequence: TGTGCCAGCAGCGTAGGGTCGAGCGGGGGGGATACGCAGTATTTT.